Listed below are T cell receptor beta chains from one sample, sequenced in a study of PD-1 blockade in classical Hodgkin lymphoma. Sequencing was performed with immunoSEQ multiplex PCR; in TCRdb, only in-frame clones are kept and a portion is missing. The data hold more than 85,000 clones, with around nine tenths observed a single time. The sample in question was peripheral blood mononuclear cells (PBMCs), obtained before the second cycle of nivolumab. The receptors originated from a human donor with classical Hodgkin lymphoma. The CDR3 runs from the conserved cysteine through the conserved F or W. D genes are given only for firm matches. Size is stated for part of the rows, as once, few or many counts, or as a class when the clone is expanded.

v_call: TRBV6-1
cdr3_length: 15
clone_size: NA
d_call: NA
j_call: TRBJ1-1
cdr3_aa: CASSDPDSLNTEAFF
cdr3_nt: TGTGCCAGCAGTGACCCGGACAGTTTGAACACTGAAGCTTTCTTT

v_call: TRBV7-9
cdr3_length: 19
clone_size: once
d_call: TRBD1
j_call: TRBJ1-5
cdr3_aa: CASSLGRQGAMPGNQPQHF
cdr3_nt: TGTGCCAGCAGCCTCGGAAGACAGGGGGCGATGCCCGGCAATCAGCCCCAGCATTTT

v_call: TRBV7-9
cdr3_length: 12
clone_size: NA
d_call: NA
j_call: TRBJ1-1
cdr3_aa: CASGQGWGEAFF
cdr3_nt: TGTGCCAGCGGCCAGGGTTGGGGTGAAGCTTTCTTT

v_call: TRBV7-9
cdr3_length: 12
clone_size: NA
d_call: NA
j_call: TRBJ1-2
cdr3_aa: CASSLDRGSYTF
cdr3_nt: TGTGCCAGCAGCTTAGATCGGGGTAGCTACACCTTC

v_call: TRBV29-1
cdr3_length: 12
clone_size: NA
d_call: NA
j_call: TRBJ1-2
cdr3_aa: CSVRPTEYGYTF
cdr3_nt: TGCAGCGTGAGGCCGACGGAGTATGGCTACACCTTC

v_call: TRBV9
cdr3_length: 14
clone_size: once
d_call: TRBD1
j_call: TRBJ1-4
cdr3_aa: CASSVGTGSEKLFF
cdr3_nt: TGTGCCAGCAGCGTGGGGACAGGGTCTGAAAAACTGTTTTTT

v_call: TRBV6-1
cdr3_length: 12
clone_size: NA
d_call: TRBD1
j_call: TRBJ2-7
cdr3_aa: CASRDRSYEQYF
cdr3_nt: TGTGCATCCCGGGACAGGTCCTACGAGCAGTACTTC

v_call: TRBV23-1
cdr3_length: 16
clone_size: NA
d_call: TRBD2
j_call: TRBJ2-5
cdr3_aa: CASSQSGLANAETQYF
cdr3_nt: TGCGCCAGCAGTCAATCGGGACTAGCAAACGCCGAGACCCAGTACTTC

v_call: TRBV21-1
cdr3_length: 15
clone_size: NA
d_call: NA
j_call: TRBJ2-1
cdr3_aa: CASSKVASGSTQQFF
cdr3_nt: NA

v_call: TRBV6-5
cdr3_length: 15
clone_size: NA
d_call: TRBD2
j_call: TRBJ2-1
cdr3_aa: CASSSTSGSYNEQFF
cdr3_nt: TGTGCCAGCAGTTCGACTAGCGGGAGCTACAATGAGCAGTTCTTC

v_call: TRBV5-8
cdr3_length: 14
clone_size: once
d_call: TRBD1
j_call: TRBJ2-7
cdr3_aa: CASSFLGQNYEQYF
cdr3_nt: TGTGCCAGCAGCTTCCTGGGACAGAACTACGAGCAGTACTTC

v_call: TRBV5-8
cdr3_length: 13
clone_size: NA
d_call: NA
j_call: TRBJ2-2
cdr3_aa: CASSLLNTGELFF
cdr3_nt: TGTGCCAGCAGCTTGCTGAACACCGGGGAGCTGTTTTTT

v_call: TRBV11-3
cdr3_length: 14
clone_size: once
d_call: TRBD2
j_call: TRBJ2-7
cdr3_aa: CASRAREDPYEQYF
cdr3_nt: TGTGCCAGCAGGGCGCGGGAGGATCCCTACGAGCAGTACTTC

v_call: TRBV6-5
cdr3_length: 16
clone_size: NA
d_call: TRBD1
j_call: TRBJ1-3
cdr3_aa: CASSYRQGLSGNTIYF
cdr3_nt: TGTGCCAGCAGTTATCGACAGGGTCTCTCTGGAAACACCATATATTTT

v_call: TRBV7-3
cdr3_length: 18
clone_size: NA
d_call: TRBD2
j_call: TRBJ2-2
cdr3_aa: CASSFRTSGRALPGELFF
cdr3_nt: TGTGCCAGCAGCTTTAGGACTAGCGGGAGGGCCCTCCCCGGGGAGCTGTTTTTT

v_call: TRBV18
cdr3_length: 16
clone_size: NA
d_call: TRBD2
j_call: TRBJ2-3
cdr3_aa: CASSPPFSGSSDTQYF
cdr3_nt: TGTGCCAGCTCACCACCGTTTAGCGGGAGTTCAGATACGCAGTATTTT

v_call: TRBV7-9
cdr3_length: 13
clone_size: NA
d_call: NA
j_call: TRBJ2-7
cdr3_aa: CASSSLGTYEQYF
cdr3_nt: TGTGCCAGCAGCTCCCTTGGGACCTACGAGCAGTACTTC

v_call: TRBV6-1
cdr3_length: 15
clone_size: NA
d_call: NA
j_call: TRBJ2-1
cdr3_aa: CASSEVGGRYNEQFF
cdr3_nt: TGTGCCAGCAGCGAAGTGGGGGGACGGTACAATGAGCAGTTCTTC

v_call: TRBV10-3
cdr3_length: 14
clone_size: NA
d_call: NA
j_call: TRBJ2-2
cdr3_aa: CATRAWGDTGELFF
cdr3_nt: TGTGCCACCAGGGCTTGGGGGGACACCGGGGAGCTGTTTTTT

v_call: TRBV15
cdr3_length: 14
clone_size: once
d_call: NA
j_call: TRBJ1-5
cdr3_aa: CATSRLTDNQPQHF
cdr3_nt: TGTGCCACCAGCAGGTTAACAGACAATCAGCCCCAGCATTTT

v_call: TRBV30
cdr3_length: 15
clone_size: NA
d_call: NA
j_call: TRBJ1-3
cdr3_aa: CAWSVARDPGNTIYF
cdr3_nt: TGTGCCTGGAGTGTAGCCAGGGACCCTGGAAACACCATATATTTT

v_call: TRBV19
cdr3_length: 16
clone_size: NA
d_call: TRBD1
j_call: TRBJ1-1
cdr3_aa: CASSDRGRIRNTEAFF
cdr3_nt: TGTGCCAGTAGTGACAGGGGGCGGATCAGAAACACTGAAGCTTTCTTT

v_call: TRBV19
cdr3_length: 13
clone_size: NA
d_call: NA
j_call: TRBJ1-2
cdr3_aa: CASSILQGFGYTF
cdr3_nt: TGTGCCAGTAGTATCCTACAGGGTTTTGGCTACACCTTC

v_call: TRBV9
cdr3_length: 11
clone_size: NA
d_call: NA
j_call: TRBJ1-1
cdr3_aa: CAGSVEGVVVF
cdr3_nt: TGTGCCGGCAGCGTAGAAGGGGTTGTGGTCTTT

v_call: TRBV5-8
cdr3_length: 12
clone_size: NA
d_call: NA
j_call: TRBJ2-7
cdr3_aa: CASSWGASEQYF
cdr3_nt: TGTGCCAGCAGCTGGGGAGCGAGCGAGCAGTACTTC

v_call: TRBV7-3
cdr3_length: 17
clone_size: NA
d_call: TRBD2
j_call: TRBJ2-1
cdr3_aa: CASSLAGVGIKGDEQFF
cdr3_nt: TGTGCCAGCAGCTTAGCGGGGGTCGGAATAAAGGGCGATGAGCAGTTCTTC

v_call: TRBV5-1
cdr3_length: 15
clone_size: NA
d_call: NA
j_call: TRBJ2-7
cdr3_aa: CASSLLVTSSYEQYF
cdr3_nt: TGCGCCAGCAGCTTGCTAGTGACGAGCTCCTACGAGCAGTACTTC

v_call: TRBV9
cdr3_length: 14
clone_size: NA
d_call: NA
j_call: TRBJ1-3
cdr3_aa: CASSADLSGNTIYF
cdr3_nt: TGTGCCAGCAGCGCGGATCTCTCTGGAAACACCATATATTTT

v_call: TRBV4-2
cdr3_length: 15
clone_size: NA
d_call: TRBD2
j_call: TRBJ2-7
cdr3_aa: CASSQEESREGEQYF
cdr3_nt: TGTGCCAGCAGCCAAGAAGAATCGCGGGAGGGCGAGCAGTACTTC

v_call: TRBV6-6
cdr3_length: 13
clone_size: NA
d_call: NA
j_call: TRBJ2-5
cdr3_aa: CASSSLIGGTQYF
cdr3_nt: TGTGCCAGCAGTTCCCTCATAGGGGGGACCCAGTACTTC

v_call: TRBV30
cdr3_length: 12
clone_size: NA
d_call: NA
j_call: TRBJ1-4
cdr3_aa: CAWSVSGEKLFF
cdr3_nt: TGTGCCTGGAGTGTAAGTGGAGAAAAACTGTTTTTT

v_call: TRBV7-9
cdr3_length: 12
clone_size: NA
d_call: NA
j_call: TRBJ2-7
cdr3_aa: CASSSLGYEQYF
cdr3_nt: TGTGCCAGCAGCTCGCTGGGCTACGAGCAGTACTTC

v_call: TRBV9
cdr3_length: 14
clone_size: NA
d_call: NA
j_call: TRBJ2-3
cdr3_aa: CASSVRRVADTQYF
cdr3_nt: TGTGCCAGCAGCGTGCGCAGGGTTGCAGATACGCAGTATTTT

v_call: TRBV15
cdr3_length: 15
clone_size: NA
d_call: TRBD1
j_call: TRBJ1-2
cdr3_aa: CATSAEKGQPYGYTF
cdr3_nt: TGTGCCACCAGCGCAGAAAAGGGACAGCCCTATGGCTACACCTTC

v_call: TRBV7-8
cdr3_length: 12
clone_size: NA
d_call: NA
j_call: TRBJ2-7
cdr3_aa: CASSASSYEQYF
cdr3_nt: TGTGCCAGCAGCGCGAGCTCCTACGAGCAGTACTTC

v_call: TRBV4-1
cdr3_length: 13
clone_size: NA
d_call: NA
j_call: TRBJ1-1
cdr3_aa: CASSKLGSTEAFF
cdr3_nt: TGCGCCAGCAGCAAATTGGGCAGCACTGAAGCTTTCTTT

v_call: TRBV10-3
cdr3_length: 15
clone_size: once
d_call: TRBD2
j_call: TRBJ2-3
cdr3_aa: CASRGAGESTDTQYF
cdr3_nt: TGTGCCTCCCGAGGGGCGGGAGAGTCCACAGATACGCAGTATTTT

v_call: TRBV6-5
cdr3_length: 14
clone_size: NA
d_call: NA
j_call: TRBJ2-1
cdr3_aa: CASSAFDEGNEQFF
cdr3_nt: TGTGCCAGCAGCGCCTTTGACGAGGGCAATGAGCAGTTCTTC

v_call: TRBV6-6
cdr3_length: 15
clone_size: NA
d_call: TRBD1
j_call: TRBJ2-5
cdr3_aa: CASSRRQGGLETQYF
cdr3_nt: TGTGCCAGCAGCCGCAGACAGGGGGGCCTGGAGACCCAGTACTTC

v_call: TRBV4-2
cdr3_length: 15
clone_size: NA
d_call: NA
j_call: TRBJ2-5
cdr3_aa: CASSQELDLLGPPYF
cdr3_nt: TGTGCCAGCAGCCAAGAGTTGGACTTGCTAGGGCCCCCGTACTTC

v_call: TRBV5-1
cdr3_length: 16
clone_size: NA
d_call: NA
j_call: TRBJ1-3
cdr3_aa: CASSLGAGQAGNTIYF
cdr3_nt: TGCGCCAGCAGCTTGGGGGCAGGGCAAGCTGGAAACACCATATATTTT

v_call: TRBV11-2
cdr3_length: 15
clone_size: NA
d_call: TRBD1
j_call: TRBJ2-3
cdr3_aa: CASSLGDRVEDTQYF
cdr3_nt: TGTGCCAGCAGCTTAGGGGACAGGGTTGAAGATACGCAGTATTTT

v_call: TRBV4-1
cdr3_length: 20
clone_size: NA
d_call: TRBD2
j_call: TRBJ2-3
cdr3_aa: CASSQVGLAGGASSTDTQYF
cdr3_nt: TGCGCCAGCAGCCAAGTAGGACTAGCGGGAGGGGCCTCTAGCACAGATACGCAGTATTTT

v_call: TRBV7-6
cdr3_length: 14
clone_size: NA
d_call: NA
j_call: TRBJ2-1
cdr3_aa: CASSLAGGFNEQFF
cdr3_nt: TGTGCCAGCAGCTTAGCGGGAGGTTTTAATGAGCAGTTCTTC

v_call: TRBV28
cdr3_length: 14
clone_size: NA
d_call: TRBD2
j_call: TRBJ2-5
cdr3_aa: CASSLYPASGISNF
cdr3_nt: TGTGCCAGCAGTTTATACCCAGCTAGCGGGATTTCTAACTTC

v_call: TRBV28
cdr3_length: 15
clone_size: NA
d_call: NA
j_call: TRBJ2-7
cdr3_aa: CASSLPRLGVREQYF
cdr3_nt: TGTGCCAGCAGTTTACCGCGACTGGGAGTGCGAGAGCAGTACTTC

v_call: TRBV27
cdr3_length: 15
clone_size: NA
d_call: TRBD1
j_call: TRBJ1-1
cdr3_aa: CASRLQGATNTEAFF
cdr3_nt: TGTGCCAGCAGACTACAGGGGGCGACGAACACTGAAGCTTTCTTT

v_call: TRBV6-4
cdr3_length: 15
clone_size: NA
d_call: TRBD2
j_call: TRBJ2-1
cdr3_aa: CASSDGTSGGGEQFF
cdr3_nt: TGTGCCAGCAGTGACGGGACTAGCGGGGGGGGTGAGCAGTTCTTC

v_call: TRBV28
cdr3_length: 15
clone_size: NA
d_call: TRBD2
j_call: TRBJ2-7
cdr3_aa: CASSSGTSGAYEQYF
cdr3_nt: TGTGCCAGCAGTTCCGGGACTAGCGGGGCCTACGAGCAGTACTTC

v_call: TRBV6-6
cdr3_length: 12
clone_size: NA
d_call: NA
j_call: TRBJ2-2
cdr3_aa: CASTPVAGELFF
cdr3_nt: TGTGCCAGCACCCCGGTCGCCGGGGAGCTGTTTTTT

v_call: TRBV2
cdr3_length: 13
clone_size: NA
d_call: TRBD1
j_call: TRBJ2-7
cdr3_aa: CARSGTGDYEQYF
cdr3_nt: TGTGCCAGATCCGGGACAGGGGACTACGAGCAGTACTTC

v_call: TRBV5-6
cdr3_length: 12
clone_size: NA
d_call: NA
j_call: TRBJ1-1
cdr3_aa: CASSLRNTEAFF
cdr3_nt: TGTGCCAGCAGCTTGAGGAACACTGAAGCTTTCTTT

v_call: TRBV28
cdr3_length: 14
clone_size: once
d_call: NA
j_call: TRBJ2-2
cdr3_aa: CASSLHSNTGELFF
cdr3_nt: TGTGCCAGCAGTTTACATTCGAACACCGGGGAGCTGTTTTTT

v_call: TRBV29-1
cdr3_length: 14
clone_size: once
d_call: TRBD2
j_call: TRBJ2-5
cdr3_aa: CSVIPSGRPETQYF
cdr3_nt: TGCAGCGTTATCCCGAGCGGGAGGCCAGAGACCCAGTACTTC

v_call: TRBV6-6
cdr3_length: 15
clone_size: NA
d_call: TRBD1
j_call: TRBJ1-5
cdr3_aa: CASSRGDPSNQPQHF
cdr3_nt: TGTGCCAGCAGCAGGGGGGATCCCAGCAATCAGCCCCAGCATTTT

v_call: TRBV7-9
cdr3_length: 13
clone_size: NA
d_call: NA
j_call: TRBJ1-4
cdr3_aa: CASAFRTNEKLFF
cdr3_nt: TGTGCCAGCGCCTTTAGGACTAATGAAAAACTGTTTTTT

v_call: TRBV27
cdr3_length: 13
clone_size: NA
d_call: NA
j_call: TRBJ2-7
cdr3_aa: CASSRTQTYEQYF
cdr3_nt: TGTGCCAGCAGTCGAACACAGACCTACGAGCAGTACTTC

v_call: TRBV11-1
cdr3_length: 12
clone_size: NA
d_call: NA
j_call: TRBJ2-7
cdr3_aa: CASSSTGTEQYF
cdr3_nt: TGTGCCAGCAGCAGTACAGGGACCGAGCAGTACTTC